Following are 11 T cell receptor beta chains from one sample sequenced in a study of blood T cell repertoires in COVID-19. Produced via immunoSEQ multiplex PCR; TCRdb's table is partial and in-frame only. The sample lists roughly 100,000 clones; nearly 90% were seen once. The material sequenced was peripheral blood. Receptors originate from a man aged 50-60 years with active COVID-19.

The chain employs TRBV6-2 or TRBV6-3 and TRBJ2-3; 11 nucleotides match TRBD2. Losses at the gene ends were 0 bases for V and 4 bases for J; bases not matched to a gene: 9. CDR3 size: 18 residues. Germline V lookup: CDR1 MNHEY, CDR2 SVGEGT. The CDR3 nucleotides read TGTGCCAGCAGTTACTCACTTAGCGGGGGGGCCAGGGCAGATACGCAGTATTTT. This translates into CASSYSLSGGARADTQYF.

This clone was counted once. The chain recombines TRBV12-5 with TRBJ2-7, with TRBD1 matching over 11 bases. Germline CDR1 reads LGHNT; CDR2 reads FRNRAP. This CDR3 region has 16 residues. V shed 6 bases and J 1 base; nucleotides not matched to a gene: 8. The CDR3 region has the DNA TGTGCTAGTGGCCTCGAGCGGGACAGGGGGTCCTACGAGCAGTACTTC. Protein sequence: CASGLERDRGSYEQYF.

This chain joins TRBV6-6 and TRBJ2-7, with 8 positions matching TRBD1. Per germline, CDR1 MNHNY and CDR2 SVGAGI (reference sequence). The trim removed 10 bases at V and 2 bases at J, leaving 7 bases unmatched. CDR3 length: 13 residues. The CDR3 region is CATGTGDTYEQYF. DNA for the CDR3: TGTGCCACCGGGACAGGCGATACCTACGAGCAGTACTTC.

J is TRBJ2-7 and V is TRBV29-1, with no clear D. V lost 1 base to trimming and J lost 0 bases, with 16 bases between them. Per the germline V gene, CDR1 is SQVTM and CDR2 is ANQGSEA. The CDR3 contains 16 residues. The CDR3 reads CSVEAFVSSSSYEQYF. Here the CDR3 DNA reads TGCAGCGTTGAAGCCTTTGTAAGTAGTAGCTCCTACGAGCAGTACTTC.

V gene TRBV12-3 or TRBV12-4 combines with J gene TRBJ2-5; possible D gene TRBD1, 5 bases. CDR3 size: 12 residues. Trimming pared 6 bases from V and 5 bases from J, leaving 10 bases between. The CDR3, as DNA: TGTGCCAGCAGCCCAAGACAGGAGACCCAGTACTTC. This encodes CASSPRQETQYF.

The V gene is TRBV6-1, the J gene TRBJ1-5; D call uncertain. CDR3 length: 13 residues. The V gene's germline CDR1 is MNHNS and CDR2 SASEGT. The V end lost 0 bases, the J end lost 6 bases, and 6 bases lay between the germline ends. CDR3 in amino acids: CASSEAEGQPQHF. The CDR3 region has the DNA TGTGCCAGCAGTGAAGCCGAGGGTCAGCCCCAGCATTTT.

The chain joins TRBV6-1 to TRBJ2-3; TRBD2 matches at 15 bases. Per germline, CDR1 MNHNS and CDR2 SASEGT. V was pared by 4 bases and J by 1 base, with 3 bases of the junction left unmatched. The CDR3 runs to 17 residues. The CDR3 coding sequence is TGTGCCAGCAGTGGTAGGACTAGCGGGGGGGGCACAGATACGCAGTATTTT. This encodes CASSGRTSGGGTDTQYF.

The count of this clone is one. The chain recombines TRBV9 with TRBJ1-1, with TRBD1 as a possible D gene (6 bases). The CDR3 is 16 amino acids. The V and J ends lost 3 bases and 4 bases respectively, with 19 bases between them. The V gene's germline CDR1 is SGDLS and CDR2 YYNGEE. The CDR3 loop is CASSGHHKGGLTEAFF. DNA of the CDR3: TGTGCCAGCAGCGGACACCATAAAGGGGGTCTCACTGAAGCTTTCTTT.

In DNA, the CDR3 is TGTGCCAGCAGCTTCCAGACTACCAATGAGCAGTTCTTC. This sequence encodes CASSFQTTNEQFF. The chain links TRBV7-9 to TRBJ2-1; a weak D match, TRBD2 (5 bases). Deletions cut 3 bases from V and 6 bases from J, with 9 bases between. CDR1 and CDR2 (germline): SEHNR, FQNEAQ (reference sequence). CDR3 size: 13 residues.

Only a few counts were recorded for this clone. The chain employs TRBV5-1 and TRBJ1-2; D not resolved. There are 15 residues in the CDR3. Germline V lookup: CDR1 SGHRS, CDR2 YFSETQ. Trimming pared 0 bases from V and 3 bases from J, leaving 12 bases between. CDR3: CASSLATTRDYGYTF. CDR3 nucleotides: TGCGCCAGCAGCTTGGCGACAACGAGAGACTATGGCTACACCTTC.

The CDR3 bases are TGCGCCAGCAGTCACCGGTCTTACGAGCAGTACTTC. It specifies CASSHRSYEQYF. The chain carries TRBV23-1 and TRBJ2-7; D remains ambiguous. TRBV23-1 counts as an open reading frame of uncertain function. V lost 3 bases and J 4 bases, leaving 7 bases between the germline ends. This CDR3 region has 12 residues.